This TCR beta chain was identified in a study of blood T cell repertoires in COVID-19. Study in general: There were acute and convalescent COVID-19 samples, and they came from the United States, Italy and Spain. From T cells, B-cell-depleted T cells, or PBMCs came the material, which was cDNA or gDNA.

Original processing methods: For nucleated cells, counts were estimated from reference gene primer amplification. Measured with immunoSEQ multiplex PCR; TCRdb has only the in-frame clones, and not every one. For V, J and clone size, that table is used; D and trimming come from the DNA. This table has about 400,000 clones, 70% to 90% appearing once. CDR3 length: 15 amino acids. V shed 7 bases and J 3 bases; nucleotides not matched to a gene: 7. From germline, CDR1 is LNHDA and CDR2 SQIVND (reference sequence). Participants were aged about 18 to 100 years, lived in roughly 23 US areas, and enrolled virtually.

Sequenced input: PBMCs or T cells enriched from blood (not recorded which). This TCR was sampled from a woman aged 18-30 years with acute COVID-19. The V call is TRBV19, the J call TRBJ1-3; 9 nucleotides agree with TRBD1. The CDR3 loop reads CASTPGQGYGNTIYF. The CDR3 nucleotides read TGTGCCAGTACCCCTGGACAGGGGTATGGAAACACCATATATTTT. The full variable domain, in which reference TRBV19 and TRBJ1-3 provide the parts outside the CDR3, is DGGITQSPKYLFRKEGQNVTLSCEQNLNHDAMYWYRQDPGQGLRLIYYSQIVNDFQKGDIAEGYSVSREKKESFPLTVTSAQKNPTAFYLCASTPGQGYGNTIYFGEGSWLTVV.